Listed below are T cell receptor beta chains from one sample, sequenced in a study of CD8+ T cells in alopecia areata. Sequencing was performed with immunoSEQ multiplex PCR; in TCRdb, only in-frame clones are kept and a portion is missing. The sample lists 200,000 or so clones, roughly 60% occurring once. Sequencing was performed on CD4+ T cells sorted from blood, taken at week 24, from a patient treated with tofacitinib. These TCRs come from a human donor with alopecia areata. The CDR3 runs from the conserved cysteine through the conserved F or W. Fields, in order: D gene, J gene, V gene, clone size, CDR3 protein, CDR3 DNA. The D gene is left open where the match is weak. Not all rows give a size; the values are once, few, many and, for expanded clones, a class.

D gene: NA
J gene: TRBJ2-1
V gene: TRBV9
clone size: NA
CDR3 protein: CASSGSEGSYNEQFF
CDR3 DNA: TGTGCCAGCAGCGGATCGGAGGGCTCCTACAATGAGCAGTTCTTC

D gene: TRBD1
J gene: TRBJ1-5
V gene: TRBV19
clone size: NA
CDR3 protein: CASNSGQGSDQPQHF
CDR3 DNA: TGTGCCAGTAACTCAGGACAGGGATCGGATCAGCCCCAGCATTTT

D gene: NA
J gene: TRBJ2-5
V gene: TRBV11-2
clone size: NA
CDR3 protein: CASSPGLLETQYF
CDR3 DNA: TGTGCCAGCAGCCCTGGTCTCCTGGAGACCCAGTACTTC

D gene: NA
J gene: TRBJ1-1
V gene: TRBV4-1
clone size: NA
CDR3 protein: CASSQGEVDTEAFF
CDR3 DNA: TGCGCCAGCAGCCAAGGGGAGGTGGACACTGAAGCTTTCTTT

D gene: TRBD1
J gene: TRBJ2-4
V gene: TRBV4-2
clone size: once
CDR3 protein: CASSLSLGGQGKNIQYF
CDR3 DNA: TGTGCCAGCAGCCTAAGTCTCGGGGGACAGGGGAAAAACATTCAGTACTTC

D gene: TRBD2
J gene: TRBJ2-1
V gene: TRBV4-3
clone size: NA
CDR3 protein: CASSHIAGGPLNEQFF
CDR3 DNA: TGCGCCAGCAGCCATATAGCGGGAGGGCCCTTGAATGAGCAGTTCTTC

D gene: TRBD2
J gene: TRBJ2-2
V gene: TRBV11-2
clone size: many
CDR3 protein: CASSLDRPLGLAGNTGELFF
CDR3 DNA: TGTGCCAGCAGCTTAGACCGACCTCTAGGACTAGCGGGGAACACCGGGGAGCTGTTTTTT

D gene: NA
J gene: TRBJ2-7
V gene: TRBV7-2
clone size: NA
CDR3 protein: CASSLAQTAYEQYF
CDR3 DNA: TGTGCCAGCAGCTTAGCACAGACAGCCTACGAGCAGTACTTC

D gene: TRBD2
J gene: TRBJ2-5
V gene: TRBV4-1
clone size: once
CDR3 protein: CASSQGTRETQYF
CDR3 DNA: TGCGCCAGCAGCCAGGGGACTAGAGAGACCCAGTACTTC

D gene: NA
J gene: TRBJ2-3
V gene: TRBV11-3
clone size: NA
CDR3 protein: CASSLRGGGWADTQYF
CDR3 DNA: TGTGCCAGCAGCCTTCGAGGGGGAGGGTGGGCAGATACGCAGTATTTT